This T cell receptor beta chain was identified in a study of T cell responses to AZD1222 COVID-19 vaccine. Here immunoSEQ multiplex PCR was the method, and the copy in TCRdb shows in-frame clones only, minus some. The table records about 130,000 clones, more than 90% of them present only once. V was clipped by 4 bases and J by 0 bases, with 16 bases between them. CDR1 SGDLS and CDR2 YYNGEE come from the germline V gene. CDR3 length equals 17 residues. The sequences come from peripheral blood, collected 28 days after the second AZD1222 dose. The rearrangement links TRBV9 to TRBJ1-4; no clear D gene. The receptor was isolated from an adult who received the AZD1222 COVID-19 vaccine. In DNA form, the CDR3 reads TGTGCCAGCAGCCCGGACCCCCCGGCGGCAACTAATGAAAAACTGTTTTTT. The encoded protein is CASSPDPPAATNEKLFF.